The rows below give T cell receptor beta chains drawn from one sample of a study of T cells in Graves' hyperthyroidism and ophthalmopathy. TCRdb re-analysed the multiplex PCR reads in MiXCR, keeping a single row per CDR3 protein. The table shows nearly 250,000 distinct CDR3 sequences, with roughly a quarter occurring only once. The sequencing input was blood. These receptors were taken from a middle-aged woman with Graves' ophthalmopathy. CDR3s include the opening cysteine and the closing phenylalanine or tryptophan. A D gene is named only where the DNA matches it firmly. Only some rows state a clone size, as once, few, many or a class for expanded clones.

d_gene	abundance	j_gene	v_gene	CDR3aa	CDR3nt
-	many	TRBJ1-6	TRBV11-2	CASSGLSYNSPLHF	TGTGCCAGCAGCGGACTAAGCTATAATTCACCCCTCCACTTT
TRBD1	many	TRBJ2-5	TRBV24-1	CATSGAIQGRGETQYF	TGTGCCACCAGCGGAGCGATACAGGGGCGAGGAGAGACCCAGTACTTC
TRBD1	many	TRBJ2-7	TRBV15	CATSRGVMGTGAREQYF	TGTGCCACCAGCAGAGGCGTAATGGGGACAGGGGCCCGGGAGCAGTACTTC
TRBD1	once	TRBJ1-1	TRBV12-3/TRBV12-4	CASSPAYRGKAFF	TGTGCCAGCAGTCCGGCCTACAGGGGGAAAGCTTTCTTT
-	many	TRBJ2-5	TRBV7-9	CASQGIQETQYF	TGTGCCAGTCAGGGTATCCAAGAGACCCAGTACTTC
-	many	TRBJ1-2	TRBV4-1	CASSQHQILGYTF	TGCGCCAGCAGCCAACACCAGATCCTGGGCTACACCTTC
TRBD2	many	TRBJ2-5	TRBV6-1	CASSGTSGRETQYF	TGTGCCAGCAGTGGGACTAGCGGGAGAGAGACCCAGTACTTC
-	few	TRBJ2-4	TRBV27	CASRVLFRENIQYF	TGTGCCAGCAGAGTATTGTTCCGGGAAAACATTCAGTACTTC
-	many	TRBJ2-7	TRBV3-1	CASSQTVTGEQYF	TGTGCCAGCAGCCAGACGGTGACTGGGGAGCAGTACTTC
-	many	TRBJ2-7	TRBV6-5	CASYTSPYEQYF	TGTGCCAGTTATACTAGCCCCTACGAGCAGTACTTC
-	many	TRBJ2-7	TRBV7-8	CASSPKATPPYEQYF	TGTGCCAGCAGCCCCAAGGCCACTCCCCCCTACGAGCAGTACTTC
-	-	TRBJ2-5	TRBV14	CASGSNQETQYF	TGTGCCAGCGGTTCCAATCAAGAGACCCAGTACTTC
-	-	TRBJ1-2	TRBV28	CASSLKSIVYGYTF	TGTGCCAGCAGTTTGAAGTCGATCGTTTATGGCTACACCTTC
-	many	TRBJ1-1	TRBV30	CAWSVGTVEAFF	TGTGCCTGGAGTGTAGGGACGGTTGAAGCTTTCTTT
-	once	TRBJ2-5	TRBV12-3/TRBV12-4	CASSLRRPGTGQETQYF	TGTGCCAGCAGTTTACGAAGGCCAGGGACCGGCCAAGAGACCCAGTACTTC
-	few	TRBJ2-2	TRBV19	CATNRGVLPAVASGELFF	TGTGCCACCAATAGGGGGGTCTTGCCAGCCGTGGCGAGCGGGGAGCTGTTTTTT
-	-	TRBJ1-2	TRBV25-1	CASSPNFPGAYGYTF	TGTGCCAGCAGTCCGAATTTCCCGGGGGCTTATGGCTACACCTTC
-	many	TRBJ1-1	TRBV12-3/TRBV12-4	CASSLGRASTEAFF	TGTGCCAGCAGTTTGGGTAGGGCCTCCACTGAAGCTTTCTTT
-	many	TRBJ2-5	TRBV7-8	CASSRRARGETQYF	TGTGCCAGCAGCCGTCGGGCGAGAGGGGAGACCCAGTACTTC
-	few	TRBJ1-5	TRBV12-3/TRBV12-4	CASSLWLVGDNQPQPF	TGTGCCAGCAGTTTGTGGCTAGTGGGTGACAATCAGCCCCAGCCTTTT
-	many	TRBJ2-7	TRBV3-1	CASSPTTSWFYEQYF	TGTGCCAGCAGCCCCACGACCTCTTGGTTCTACGAGCAGTACTTC
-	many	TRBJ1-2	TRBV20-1	CSAREWGGSGGYTF	TGCAGTGCTAGGGAGTGGGGGGGTAGCGGCGGCTACACCTTC
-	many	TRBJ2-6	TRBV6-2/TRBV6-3	CASSTPWTLGAQEGANVLTF	TGTGCCAGCAGTACCCCCTGGACCCTGGGTGCGCAAGAAGGGGCCAACGTCCTGACTTTC
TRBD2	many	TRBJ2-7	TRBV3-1	CASSQDSGLASEQYF	TGTGCCAGCAGCCAAGATTCGGGACTAGCATCCGAGCAGTACTTC
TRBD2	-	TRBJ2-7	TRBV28	CASTNPGTSEYEQYF	TGTGCCAGCACCAACCCGGGGACTAGCGAATACGAGCAGTACTTC
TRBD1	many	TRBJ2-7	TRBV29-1	CSVGGGGDEQYF	TGCAGCGTTGGAGGGGGCGGCGACGAGCAGTACTTC
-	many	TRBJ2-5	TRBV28	CASTRTDTQYF	TGTGCCAGCACCAGAACCGATACCCAGTACTTC
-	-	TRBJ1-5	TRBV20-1	CSAGAGAGNRPQHF	TGCAGTGCTGGGGCAGGGGCAGGCAATCGGCCCCAGCATTTC
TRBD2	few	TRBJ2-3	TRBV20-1	CSARTAGADTQYF	TGCAGTGCTAGAACTGCGGGGGCAGATACGCAGTATTTT
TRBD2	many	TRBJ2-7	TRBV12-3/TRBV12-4	CASSLVAGVGYEQYF	TGTGCCAGCAGTTTAGTAGCGGGAGTGGGCTACGAGCAGTACTTC
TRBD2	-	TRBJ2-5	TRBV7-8	CASSPQGLATGETQYF	TGTGCCAGCAGCCCCCAGGGACTAGCGACCGGGGAGACCCAGTACTTC
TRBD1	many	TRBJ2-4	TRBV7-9	CASSGTAAKNIQYF	TGTGCCAGCAGCGGGACAGCAGCCAAAAACATTCAGTACTTC
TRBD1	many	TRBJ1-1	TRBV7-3	CASSRGTGGTEAFF	TGTGCCAGCAGCAGAGGGACAGGGGGCACTGAAGCTTTCTTT